One sample yielded the 28 T cell receptor beta chains listed below, sequenced in a study of metastatic and nonmetastatic thyroid tumors. TCRdb reanalyzed the PCR reads via MiXCR. The sample consists of roughly 8,900 clones, 25% to 30% of them appearing once. None of the patients had undergone any treatment ahead of thyroid surgery. The sample was adjacent normal tissue. The origin of the receptors is a female donor with papillary thyroid cancer or a benign thyroid nodule (not recorded which). Some clones in this sample may be carry-over from other donors' samples.

This clone was observed once. The chain joins TRBV20-1 to TRBJ2-3; D might be TRBD2 (6 bases). Per germline, CDR1 DFQATT and CDR2 SNEGSKA (reference sequence). Trimming cost V 3 bases and J 0 bases, with 13 bases left between them. CDR3 length: 15 amino acids. CDR3 nucleotide sequence: TGCAGTGCTAGCCGCGAAAGCGGGAGCACAGATACGCAGTATTTT. It specifies CSASRESGSTDTQYF.

With regard to this clone: The germline gene is not matched at one end of the junction; a read error may be the cause. The chain uses TRBV27 and TRBJ2-7, with a tentative D call TRBD2 (6 bases). CDR3 size: 17 residues. Germline V gene lookup returns CDR1 MNHEY and CDR2 SMNVEV (reference sequence). The CDR3 region has the DNA TGTGCCAGCAGTGCGGGGTATGGGACCGTGGACTCCTACCAGCAGTACTTC. It encodes CASSAGYGTVDSYQQYF.

A few counts support this clone. This chain connects TRBV2 to TRBJ2-7, with D possibly matching TRBD1 (6 bases). This CDR3 spans 13 amino acids. Trimming shortened V by 6 bases and J by 1 base, and 10 bases separated the two germline ends. Germline-derived CDR1 and CDR2 are SNHLY and FYNNEI. The DNA of the CDR3 is TGTGCCAGCAGAGTACAGGGTTCCTACGAGCAGTACTTC. Its protein is CASRVQGSYEQYF.

This clone is medium-sized (0.01 to 0.1%) in the sample. The genes are TRBV10-2 and TRBJ2-3, with 8 bases identical to TRBD1. Trimming at V came to 7 bases and at J to 4 bases, leaving 1 base not matched to a gene. The germline CDR1 and CDR2 sequences are WSHSY and SAAADI. This CDR3 contains 12 residues. CDR3 sequence (DNA): TGCGCCAGCAAACAGGGGGCAGATACGCAGTATTTT. Its translation: CASKQGADTQYF.

This clone is labeled medium-sized. The chain joins TRBV10-2 to TRBJ2-2; D is unresolved. CDR3 length: 18 residues. V was shortened by 0 bases and J by 6 bases, with 20 bases between the two germline ends. Germline CDR1 reads WSHSY; CDR2 reads SAAADI. The CDR3 region is CASSESFAVGSLPGELFF. CDR3 DNA: TGCGCCAGCAGTGAGTCATTCGCAGTGGGGTCATTACCCGGGGAGCTGTTTTTT.

This clone was observed many times. With a much larger clone just one base away, this may be a read error. The chain couples TRBV30 to TRBJ2-7; no firm D call. The CDR3 runs 11 residues. V lost 7 bases, J lost 3 bases, and 10 bases lay in between. CDR1 and CDR2 (germline): GTSNPN, SVGIG (reference sequence). The CDR3 coding sequence is TGTGCCTCTCTACGAGACTACGAGCAGTACTTC. As protein: CASLRDYEQYF. Combining the CDR3 with reference TRBV30 and TRBJ2-7 gives the whole variable domain SQTIHQWPATLVQPVGSPLSLECTVEGTSNPNLYWYRQAAGRGLQLLFYSVGIGQISSEVPQNLSASRPQDRQFILSSKKLLLSDSGFYLCASLRDYEQYFGPGTRLTVT.

This clone ranks as medium-sized. The chain employs TRBV20-1 and TRBJ2-7; D may be TRBD2 (6 bases). The CDR3 is made up of 14 amino acids. From germline, CDR1 is DFQATT and CDR2 SNEGSKA (reference sequence). The V gene lost 3 bases and the J gene lost 2 bases, with 14 bases spanning the gap. The CDR3 region is CSASAGSGAYEQYF. In DNA, the CDR3 is TGCAGTGCTAGTGCGGGATCCGGCGCCTACGAGCAGTACTTC.

The chain joins TRBV7-3 to TRBJ1-1; TRBD1 matches 7 bases. The CDR3 sequence is 12 residues long. The germline V gene has CDR1 SGHTA and CDR2 FQGTGA. With 5 bases clipped from V and 8 bases from J, the junction kept 5 bases outside the gene matches. The CDR3 region is CASSRGTAEAFF. The CDR3 nucleotides are TGTGCCAGCAGCCGAGGGACAGCCGAAGCTTTCTTT.

The CDR3 DNA reads as TGTGCCAGCAGCTTACTCGGTAGCAAGCTAGAGACCCAGTACTTC. Its translation is CASSLLGSKLETQYF. V is TRBV11-3 and J is TRBJ2-5; D ambiguous. Germline CDR1 reads SGHNT; CDR2 reads YENEEA. Trimming left V 2 bases short and J 4 bases short, with 14 bases between. The CDR3 runs 15 residues.

This clone ranks as large. This chain uses TRBV24-1 with TRBJ2-7; D perhaps matches TRBD1 (5 bases). Trimming removed 5 bases from V and 4 bases from J, with 8 bases in between. Germline loops: CDR1 KGHDR, CDR2 SFDVKD. The CDR3 covers 12 residues. The CDR3 DNA is TGTGCCACCAGTGCCCAGGGATACGAGCAGTACTTC. Translated, it gives CATSAQGYEQYF.

This clone is medium-sized in the sample. This chain links TRBV28 with TRBJ1-2; D remains unclear. V lost 3 bases, J lost 3 bases, and 5 bases lay in between. CDR3 size: 12 residues. Germline V gene sequence: CDR1 MDHEN, CDR2 SYDVKM. The CDR3 nucleotides are TGTGCCAGCAGTTTCATCGACTATGGCTACACCTTC. Translation gives CASSFIDYGYTF.

This clone was seen a few times. The genes are TRBV20-1 and TRBJ2-7, with 8 bases lining up with TRBD2. From germline, CDR1 is DFQATT and CDR2 SNEGSKA (reference sequence). This CDR3 contains 15 residues. V gave up 1 base and J gave up 2 bases; unmatched junction bases: 7. CDR3 region: CSARGSGGLTYEQYF. The DNA for the CDR3 is TGCAGTGCTAGAGGCAGCGGGGGCCTAACCTACGAGCAGTACTTC.

This clone came up a few times. Likely a read error: the CDR3 ends without its conserved phenylalanine or tryptophan. The V and J genes are TRBV19 and TRBJ1-1, with D unresolved. This CDR3 has 9 amino acids. Germline values: CDR1 LNHDA, CDR2 SQIVND (reference sequence). DNA for the CDR3: TGTGCCGGTGGCACTCAAGCTTTCCTT. Translation: CAGGTQAFL.

This clone is medium-sized within its sample. This chain uses TRBV11-2 with TRBJ2-1, with 8 bases fitting TRBD2. The ends lost 0 bases at V and 5 bases at J; junction bases unmatched: 12. Germline V lookup: CDR1 SGHAT, CDR2 FQNNGV. The CDR3 has 18 residues. The CDR3 is CASSLDISGAGVHNEQFF. The CDR3 DNA reads TGTGCCAGCAGCTTAGATATATCGGGAGCGGGAGTCCACAATGAGCAGTTCTTC.

Within the sample, this clone is medium-sized. This chain uses TRBV15 with TRBJ1-2; 7 bases match TRBD1. Trimming at V came to 0 bases and at J to 5 bases, leaving 6 bases not matched to a gene. CDR3 length: 15 amino acids. The germline gives CDR1 LNHNV, CDR2 YYDKDF (reference sequence). CDR3 residues: CATSRDWQGEYGYTF. The CDR3 nucleotides are TGTGCCACCAGCAGAGATTGGCAGGGGGAATATGGCTACACCTTC. The variable domain in full, with the rest retrieved from reference TRBV15 and TRBJ1-2, is DAMVIQNPRYQVTQFGKPVTLSCSQTLNHNVMYWYQQKSSQAPKLLFHYYDKDFNNEADTPDNFQSRRPNTSFCFLDIRSPGLGDTAMYLCATSRDWQGEYGYTFGSGTRLTVV.

By proportion, this clone is medium-sized (0.01 to 0.1%). CDR3 protein: CASSEYNEQFF. The CDR3 region has the DNA TGTGCCAGCAGTGAATACAATGAGCAGTTCTTC. The rearrangement uses TRBV2 and TRBJ2-1; D is unclear. From germline, CDR1 is SNHLY and CDR2 FYNNEI. The CDR3 totals 11 residues. The V end lost 2 bases, the J end lost 4 bases, and 0 bases lay between the germline ends.

This clone is medium-sized in the sample. CDR3 coding DNA: TGTGCCAGCAGTGAACTCGGGACCTCCTACAATGAGCAGTTCTTC. Translating gives CASSELGTSYNEQFF. The V gene is TRBV25-1, the J gene TRBJ2-1; D may match TRBD1 or TRBD2 (5 bases each). Trimming left V 2 bases short and J 0 bases short, with 8 bases between. The CDR3 totals 15 residues. Germline loops: CDR1 MGHDK, CDR2 SYGVNS.

In its sample, this clone is medium-sized (0.01 to 0.1%). The V call is TRBV28, the J call TRBJ1-5; D gene ambiguous. Germline V gene data show CDR1 as MDHEN and CDR2 as SYDVKM. V lost 6 bases and J 3 bases, leaving 12 bases between the germline ends. The CDR3 is 14 amino acids. For the CDR3, the DNA is TGTGCCAGCAGCCCAATGGTTTACAATCAGCCCCAGCATTTT. Translated: CASSPMVYNQPQHF.

This clone was seen many times. The J gene is TRBJ1-4, the V gene TRBV20-1; D remains unclear. This CDR3 is built from 15 residues. Trimming took 4 bases from V and 0 from J, leaving 12 bases between them. CDR1 is DFQATT and CDR2 is SNEGSKA in the germline V gene (reference sequence). CDR3 DNA: TGCAGTGCTAAACCGTTGCTGACAACTAATGAAAAACTGTTTTTT. Amino acids: CSAKPLLTTNEKLFF.

The V and J genes are TRBV6-1 and TRBJ2-3, with 13 bases aligning to TRBD2. Trimming cost V 5 bases and J 6 bases; bases outside gene matches: 5. Germline CDR1 and CDR2: MNHNS and SASEGT. The CDR3 spans 15 residues. CDR3 in amino acids: CASSSTSGGSDTQYF. In DNA form, the CDR3 reads TGTGCCAGCAGTTCGACTAGCGGGGGGTCGGATACGCAGTATTTT.

This clone was seen only a few times. The chain recombines TRBV27 with TRBJ2-3; D is possibly TRBD2 (5 bases). Germline V CDR1 and CDR2: MNHEY, SMNVEV (reference sequence). The CDR3 covers 16 residues. Trimming pared 5 bases from V and 1 base from J, leaving 16 bases between. CDR3 loop: CASSTILSGGTDTQYF. CDR3 coding DNA: TGTGCCAGCAGTACCATTTTAAGCGGAGGCACAGATACGCAGTATTTT.

By its share, this clone is medium-sized (0.01 to 0.1%). V and J are TRBV11-3 and TRBJ2-7; D is unresolved. The CDR3 is 13 amino acids. V was cut by 3 bases and J by 6 bases, with 12 bases left in between. Germline CDR1 is SGHNT and CDR2 is YENEEA. The CDR3: CASSFDFPGEQYF. Here the CDR3 DNA reads TGTGCCAGCAGCTTTGACTTCCCCGGCGAGCAGTACTTC.

This clone came up many times. With a much larger clone just one base away, this may be a read error. This rearrangement joins TRBV29-1 to TRBJ2-3; 7 nucleotides line up with TRBD2. The CDR3 is 13 residues long. The germline gives CDR1 SQVTM, CDR2 ANQGSEA. The ends lost 8 bases at V and 6 bases at J; junction bases unmatched: 11. The CDR3 DNA sequence: TGCAGCTCCCCCTTGGGAGGGATCGATACGCAGTATTTT. Protein sequence: CSSPLGGIDTQYF.

The V call is TRBV24-1, the J call TRBJ2-7, with D possibly TRBD1 on 6 matching bases. The ends were cut back, 0 bases at V and 7 bases at J, with 15 bases in the middle. Germline values: CDR1 KGHDR, CDR2 SFDVKD. CDR3 length equals 15 residues. CDR3 amino acids: CATSDLWCWDNEQYF. The CDR3 DNA sequence: TGTGCCACCAGTGATTTGTGGTGTTGGGACAATGAGCAGTACTTC.

By its share, this clone is medium-sized (0.01 to 0.1%). The rearrangement uses TRBV3-1 and TRBJ1-2, with a tentative D call TRBD1 (5 bases). The CDR3 consists of 12 residues. CDR1 and CDR2 from the germline V gene are LGHDT and YNNKEL (reference sequence). Trimming shortened V by 5 bases and J by 8 bases, and 12 bases separated the two germline ends. CDR3 sequence (DNA): TGTGCCAGCAGCACCAGGGACCGCGGCTACACCTTC. Encoded protein: CASSTRDRGYTF.

With regard to this clone: An end of the junction does not agree with germline; a read error may underlie this. CDR3 nucleotides: TGTGCCAGCAGTTACTCGATGCATGAGACCTACGATCAGTGCTTC. This translates into CASSYSMHETYDQCF. The chain has TRBV6-6 and TRBJ2-7; D not resolved. This CDR3 region has 15 residues. Germline V gene sequence: CDR1 MNHNY, CDR2 SVGAGI (reference sequence).

Relative to its sample, this clone is medium-sized. The rearrangement joins TRBV5-1 to TRBJ2-7; either TRBD1 or TRBD2 may supply D (5 bases each). Trimming took 4 bases from V and 4 from J, leaving 9 bases between them. The germline CDR1 and CDR2 sequences are SGHRS and YFSETQ. CDR3 length: 12 amino acids. The CDR3 DNA sequence: TGCGCCAGCAGCCGGGACGGGTACGAGCAGTACTTC. Translation: CASSRDGYEQYF.

The chain joins TRBV20-1 to TRBJ2-7; 10 bases agree with TRBD2. Germline CDR1 DFQATT, CDR2 SNEGSKA (reference sequence). Trimming took 5 bases from V and 8 from J; bases not matched to a gene: 9. This CDR3 comprises 13 residues. The CDR3 coding sequence is TGCAGTGCTGCCCCCTCTAGCGGGAGTAAGCAGTACTTC. Amino acids: CSAAPSSGSKQYF.